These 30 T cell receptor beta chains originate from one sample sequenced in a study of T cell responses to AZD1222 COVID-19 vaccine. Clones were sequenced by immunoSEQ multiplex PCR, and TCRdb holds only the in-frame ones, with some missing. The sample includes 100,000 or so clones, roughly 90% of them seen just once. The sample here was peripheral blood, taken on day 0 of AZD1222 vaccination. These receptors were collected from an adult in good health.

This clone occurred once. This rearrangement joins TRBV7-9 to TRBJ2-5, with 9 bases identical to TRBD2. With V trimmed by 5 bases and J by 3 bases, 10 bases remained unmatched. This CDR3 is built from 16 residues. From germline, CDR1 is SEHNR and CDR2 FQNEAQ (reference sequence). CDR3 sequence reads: CASSPRGLAGKETQYF. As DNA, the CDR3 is TGTGCCAGCAGCCCCCGCGGGCTAGCGGGAAAAGAGACCCAGTACTTC.

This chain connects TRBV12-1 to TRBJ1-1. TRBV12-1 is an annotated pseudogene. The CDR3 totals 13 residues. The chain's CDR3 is CASSLNRGGEAFF. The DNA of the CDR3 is TGTGCCAGCAGCCTGAACAGGGGAGGGGAAGCTTTCTTT.

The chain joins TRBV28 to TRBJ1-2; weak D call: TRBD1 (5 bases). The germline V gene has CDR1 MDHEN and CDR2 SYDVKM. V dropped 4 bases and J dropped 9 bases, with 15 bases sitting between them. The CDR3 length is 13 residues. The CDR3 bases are TGTGCCAGCAGTTCCGCTATGTCAGGGAGCTACACCTTC. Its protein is CASSSAMSGSYTF.

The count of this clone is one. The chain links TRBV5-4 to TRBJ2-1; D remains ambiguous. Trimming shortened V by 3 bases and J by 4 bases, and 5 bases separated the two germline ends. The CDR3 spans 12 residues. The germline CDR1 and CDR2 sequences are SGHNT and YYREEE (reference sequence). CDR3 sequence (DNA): TGTGCCAGCAGCTACGAATACAATGAGCAGTTCTTC. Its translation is CASSYEYNEQFF.

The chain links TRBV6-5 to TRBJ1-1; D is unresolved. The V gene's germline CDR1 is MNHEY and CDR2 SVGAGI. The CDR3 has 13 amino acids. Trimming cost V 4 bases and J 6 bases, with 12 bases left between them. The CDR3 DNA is TGTGCCAGCAGTTTTTTGGTCGGGGCTGAAGCTTTCTTT. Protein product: CASSFLVGAEAFF.

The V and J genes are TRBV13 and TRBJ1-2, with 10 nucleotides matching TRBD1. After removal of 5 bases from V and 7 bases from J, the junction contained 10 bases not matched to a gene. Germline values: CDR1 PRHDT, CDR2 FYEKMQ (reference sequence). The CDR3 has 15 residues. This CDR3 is CASSQRQGAVGGYTF. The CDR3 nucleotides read TGTGCCAGCAGCCAAAGACAGGGGGCAGTTGGTGGCTACACCTTC.

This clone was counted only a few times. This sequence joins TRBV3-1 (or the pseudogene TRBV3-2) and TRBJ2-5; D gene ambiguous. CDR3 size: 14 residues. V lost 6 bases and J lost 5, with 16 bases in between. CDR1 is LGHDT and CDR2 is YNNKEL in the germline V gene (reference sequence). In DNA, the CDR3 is TGTGCCAGCAGGACGGGTCTTCATAGGGAGACCCAGTACTTC. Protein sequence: CASRTGLHRETQYF.

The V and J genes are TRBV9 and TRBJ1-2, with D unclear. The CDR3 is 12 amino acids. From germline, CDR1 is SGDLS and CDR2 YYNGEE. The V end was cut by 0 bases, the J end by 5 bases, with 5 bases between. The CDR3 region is CASSVGVYGYTF. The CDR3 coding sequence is TGTGCCAGCAGCGTAGGCGTTTATGGCTACACCTTC.

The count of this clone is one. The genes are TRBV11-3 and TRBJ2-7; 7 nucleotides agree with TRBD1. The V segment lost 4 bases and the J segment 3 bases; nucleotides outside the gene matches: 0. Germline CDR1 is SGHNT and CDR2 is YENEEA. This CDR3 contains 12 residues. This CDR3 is CASSWTGYEQYF. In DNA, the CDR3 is TGTGCCAGCAGCTGGACAGGCTACGAGCAGTACTTC.

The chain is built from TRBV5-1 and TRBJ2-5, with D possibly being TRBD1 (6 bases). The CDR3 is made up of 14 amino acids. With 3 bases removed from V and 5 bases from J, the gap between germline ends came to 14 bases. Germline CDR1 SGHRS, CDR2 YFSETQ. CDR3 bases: TGCGCCAGCAGCTCCACCCTACAGGGCGAGACCCAGTACTTC. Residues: CASSSTLQGETQYF.

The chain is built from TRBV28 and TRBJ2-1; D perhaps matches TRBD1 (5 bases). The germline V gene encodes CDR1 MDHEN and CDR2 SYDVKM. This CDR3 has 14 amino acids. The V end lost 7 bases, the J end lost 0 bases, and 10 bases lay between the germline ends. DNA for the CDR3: TGTGCCAGCAAGTCAGACAGCTCCTACAATGAGCAGTTCTTC. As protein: CASKSDSSYNEQFF.

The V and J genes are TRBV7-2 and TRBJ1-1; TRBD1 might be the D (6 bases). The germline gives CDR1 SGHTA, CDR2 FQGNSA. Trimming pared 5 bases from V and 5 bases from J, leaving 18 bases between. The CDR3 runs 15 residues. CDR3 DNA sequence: TGTGCCAGCAGCCCCTCAGCGGGGGCGGTTACTGAAGCTTTCTTT. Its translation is CASSPSAGAVTEAFF.

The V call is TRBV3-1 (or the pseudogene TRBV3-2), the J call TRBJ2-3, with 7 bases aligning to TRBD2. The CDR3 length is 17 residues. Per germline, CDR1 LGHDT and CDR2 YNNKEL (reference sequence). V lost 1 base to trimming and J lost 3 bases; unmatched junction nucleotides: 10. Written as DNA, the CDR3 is TGTGCCAGCAGCCAAGCTCAAGCGGGGATAGGGACAGATACGCAGTATTTT. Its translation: CASSQAQAGIGTDTQYF.

The DNA of the CDR3 is TGTGCCAGCAGCCAGGCCTGGGACACCATGGGCCTTCGCTACACCTTC. Translating gives CASSQAWDTMGLRYTF. This chain links TRBV3-1 (or the pseudogene TRBV3-2) with TRBJ1-2; perhaps TRBD1 as D (6 bases). The germline V and J ends were trimmed by 3 bases and 9 bases, with 23 bases remaining between them. The germline V gene encodes CDR1 LGHDT and CDR2 YNNKEL (reference sequence). The CDR3 spans 16 residues.

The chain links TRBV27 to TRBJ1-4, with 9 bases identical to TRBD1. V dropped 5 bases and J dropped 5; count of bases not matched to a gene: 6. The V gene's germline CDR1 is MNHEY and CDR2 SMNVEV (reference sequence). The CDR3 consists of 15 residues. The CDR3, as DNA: TGTGCCAGCAGTCAGGACAGGGGAGGGAATGAAAAACTGTTTTTT. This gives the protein CASSQDRGGNEKLFF.

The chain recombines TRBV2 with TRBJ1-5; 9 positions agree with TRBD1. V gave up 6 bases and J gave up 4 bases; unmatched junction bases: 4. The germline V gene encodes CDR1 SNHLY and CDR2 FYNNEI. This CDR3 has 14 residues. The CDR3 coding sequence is TGTGCCAGCAGCTACAGGGGGCTAAATCAGCCCCAGCATTTT. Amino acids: CASSYRGLNQPQHF.

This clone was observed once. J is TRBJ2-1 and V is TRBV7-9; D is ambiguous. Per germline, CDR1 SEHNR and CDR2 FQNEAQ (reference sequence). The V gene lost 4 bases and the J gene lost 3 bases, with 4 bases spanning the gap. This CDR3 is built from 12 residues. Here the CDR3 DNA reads TGTGCCAGCAGCTCTTACTACAATGAGCAGTTCTTC. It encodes CASSSYYNEQFF.

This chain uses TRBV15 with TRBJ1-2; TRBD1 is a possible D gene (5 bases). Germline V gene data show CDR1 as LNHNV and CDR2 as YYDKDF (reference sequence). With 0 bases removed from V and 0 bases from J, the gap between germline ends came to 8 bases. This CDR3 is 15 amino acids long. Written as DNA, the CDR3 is TGTGCCACCAGCAGAGAAACAGGAGCTAACTATGGCTACACCTTC. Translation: CATSRETGANYGYTF.

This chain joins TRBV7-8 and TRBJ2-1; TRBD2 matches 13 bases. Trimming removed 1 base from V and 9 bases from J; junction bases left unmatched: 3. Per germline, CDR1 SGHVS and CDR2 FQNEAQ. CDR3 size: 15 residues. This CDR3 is CASSLVGLAGIEQFF. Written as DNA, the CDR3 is TGTGCCAGCAGCTTAGTGGGACTAGCGGGAATTGAGCAGTTCTTC.

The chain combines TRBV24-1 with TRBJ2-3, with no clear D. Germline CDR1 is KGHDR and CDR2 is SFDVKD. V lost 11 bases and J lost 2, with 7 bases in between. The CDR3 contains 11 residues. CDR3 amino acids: CAILNTDTQYF. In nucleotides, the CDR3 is TGTGCCATCTTGAACACAGATACGCAGTATTTT.

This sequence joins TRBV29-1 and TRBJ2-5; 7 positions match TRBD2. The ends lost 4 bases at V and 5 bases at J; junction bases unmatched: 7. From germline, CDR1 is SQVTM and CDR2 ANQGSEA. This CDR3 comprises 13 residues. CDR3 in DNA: TGCAGCGTTGTTTCGGGGGGAGGTGAGACCCAGTACTTC. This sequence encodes CSVVSGGGETQYF.

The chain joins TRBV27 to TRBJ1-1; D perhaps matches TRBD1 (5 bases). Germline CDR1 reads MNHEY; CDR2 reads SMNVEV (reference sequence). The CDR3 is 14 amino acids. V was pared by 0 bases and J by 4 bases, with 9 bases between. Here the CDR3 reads CASSLSMGGTEAFF. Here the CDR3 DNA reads TGTGCCAGCAGTTTATCTATGGGGGGCACTGAAGCTTTCTTT.

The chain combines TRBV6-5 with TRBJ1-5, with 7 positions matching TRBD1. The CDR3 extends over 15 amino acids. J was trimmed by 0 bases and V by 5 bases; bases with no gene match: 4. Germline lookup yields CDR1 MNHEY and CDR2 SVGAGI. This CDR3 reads CASSNSGGSNQPQHF. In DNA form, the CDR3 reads TGTGCCAGCAGTAATTCAGGGGGTAGCAATCAGCCCCAGCATTTT.

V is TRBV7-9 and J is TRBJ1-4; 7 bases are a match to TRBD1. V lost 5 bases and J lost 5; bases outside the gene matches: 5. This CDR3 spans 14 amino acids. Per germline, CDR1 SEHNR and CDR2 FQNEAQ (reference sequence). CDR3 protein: CASSPQGKNEKLFF. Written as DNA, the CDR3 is TGTGCCAGCAGCCCACAGGGGAAAAATGAAAAACTGTTTTTT.

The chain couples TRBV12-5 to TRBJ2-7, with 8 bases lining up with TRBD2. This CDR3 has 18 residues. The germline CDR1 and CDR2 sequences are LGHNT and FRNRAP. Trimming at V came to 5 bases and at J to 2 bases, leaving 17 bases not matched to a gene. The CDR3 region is CASGDNLRTSGVTYEQYF. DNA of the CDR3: TGTGCTAGTGGTGACAACCTAAGAACTAGCGGAGTAACCTACGAGCAGTACTTC.

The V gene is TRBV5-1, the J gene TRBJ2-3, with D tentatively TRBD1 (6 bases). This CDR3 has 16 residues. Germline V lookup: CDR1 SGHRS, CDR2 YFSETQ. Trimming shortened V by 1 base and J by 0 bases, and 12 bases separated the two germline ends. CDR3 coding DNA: TGCGCCAGCAGCTTGAATTATGGACAGAGCACAGATACGCAGTATTTT. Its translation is CASSLNYGQSTDTQYF. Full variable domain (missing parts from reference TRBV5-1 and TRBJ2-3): KAGVTQTPRYLIKTRGQQVTLSCSPISGHRSVSWYQQTPGQGLQFLFEYFSETQRNKGNFPGRFSGRQFSNSRSEMNVSTLELGDSALYLCASSLNYGQSTDTQYFGPGTRLTVL.

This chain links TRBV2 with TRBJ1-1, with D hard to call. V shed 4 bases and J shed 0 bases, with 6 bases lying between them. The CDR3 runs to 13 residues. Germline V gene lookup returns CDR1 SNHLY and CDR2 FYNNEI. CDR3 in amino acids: CASSVQVNTEAFF. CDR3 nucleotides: TGTGCCAGCAGTGTTCAGGTGAACACTGAAGCTTTCTTT.

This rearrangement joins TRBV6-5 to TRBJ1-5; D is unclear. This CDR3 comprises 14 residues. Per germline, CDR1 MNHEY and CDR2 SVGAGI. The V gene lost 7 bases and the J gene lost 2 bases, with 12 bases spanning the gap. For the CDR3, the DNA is TGTGCCAGCATGCCTGGCCTCGGCAATCAGCCCCAGCATTTT. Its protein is CASMPGLGNQPQHF.

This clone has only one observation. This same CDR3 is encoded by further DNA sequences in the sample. The CDR3 sequence: CASSLGRNQPQHF. CDR3 in DNA: TGTGCCAGCAGCTTGGGGCGGAATCAGCCCCAGCATTTT. V usage is TRBV5-6 and J usage is TRBJ1-5, with D uncertain. V dropped 0 bases and J dropped 4 bases, with 5 bases sitting between them. The germline gives CDR1 SGHDT, CDR2 YYEEEE. The CDR3 totals 13 residues.

The CDR3 spells CASSYSDRSLGYGYTF. The CDR3 DNA follows: TGTGCCAGCAGTTACTCCGACAGGTCCTTAGGCTATGGCTACACCTTC. The chain couples TRBV6-6 to TRBJ1-2; D is perhaps TRBD1 (6 bases). Germline assignment: CDR1 MNHNY and CDR2 SVGAGI (reference sequence). The CDR3 runs 16 residues. V lost 0 bases and J lost 4, with 15 bases in between.